The 17 T cell receptor beta chains listed next were all sequenced from one sample in a study of Graves' ophthalmopathy and Graves' hyperthyroidism. RNA transcripts provided the template for amplifying TCR beta CDR3 regions. The workflow started with a first-round RT-PCR run with HTBI primers and then moved on to a second-round multiplex PCR. TCRdb re-called the multiplex PCR reads with MiXCR, one entry per CDR3 protein. Found here are about 620,000 distinct CDR3 sequences, approximately 21% of them singletons; the top ten hold around 6.5%. Specimen: peripheral blood. All receptors derive from a woman aged 18-29 years with stable Graves' hyperthyroidism. Some clones in this sample may be carry-over from other donors' samples.

J is TRBJ2-7 and V is TRBV20-1; 12 bases map to TRBD2. This CDR3 spans 14 amino acids. The ends lost 5 bases at V and 3 bases at J; junction bases unmatched: 5. CDR1 and CDR2 (germline): DFQATT, SNEGSKA (reference sequence). CDR3 sequence: CSAPTSGGIYEQYF. Written as DNA, the CDR3 is TGCAGTGCTCCGACTAGCGGGGGAATCTACGAGCAGTACTTC.

This clonotype was picked up many times. J is TRBJ2-7 and V is TRBV20-1; 9 nucleotides align to TRBD2. The trim removed 3 bases at V and 2 bases at J, leaving 11 bases unmatched. Germline CDR1 reads DFQATT; CDR2 reads SNEGSKA (reference sequence). The CDR3 has 16 amino acids. The CDR3: CSASLLAGVRTYEQYF. The CDR3 region has the DNA TGCAGTGCTAGTTTATTAGCGGGGGTTAGAACCTACGAGCAGTACTTC.

V usage is TRBV30 and J usage is TRBJ2-5; D may be TRBD1 (5 bases). Germline assignment: CDR1 GTSNPN and CDR2 SVGIG (reference sequence). This CDR3 spans 11 amino acids. V lost 6 bases, J lost 12 bases, and 17 bases lay in between. In nucleotides, the CDR3 is TGTGCCTGTTCGACAGCACAAGATAAGTACTTC. Translation: CACSTAQDKYF. Drawing the rest from reference TRBV30 and TRBJ2-5, the complete variable domain is SQTIHQWPATLVQPVGSPLSLECTVEGTSNPNLYWYRQAAGRGLQLLFYSVGIGQISSEVPQNLSASRPQDRQFILSSKKLLLSDSGFYLCACSTAQDKYFGPGTRLLVL.

This clonotype was detected many times. This chain connects TRBV7-2 to TRBJ2-7; no reliable D call. Between the trimmed V and J ends, which lost 4 bases and 3 bases, there was a span of 16 bases. The germline V gene has CDR1 SGHTA and CDR2 FQGNSA. The CDR3 loop spans 15 amino acids. CDR3 nucleotide sequence: TGTGCCAGCAGCTATGTAGCCACTGGAGACTACGAGCAGTACTTC. The encoded protein is CASSYVATGDYEQYF.

There are many counts of this clonotype. The chain combines TRBV28 with TRBJ1-1; tentatively, D is TRBD1 (5 bases). Germline assignment: CDR1 MDHEN and CDR2 SYDVKM. V lost 4 bases and J lost 3, with 18 bases in between. The CDR3 is 16 amino acids. CDR3 region: CASSSPIDSFDTEAFF. The DNA for the CDR3 is TGTGCCAGCAGTTCCCCAATCGACAGTTTTGACACTGAAGCTTTCTTT.

This clonotype was detected ten times or more. The chain recombines TRBV19 with TRBJ1-2, with D unresolved. CDR1 is LNHDA and CDR2 is SQIVND in the germline V gene (reference sequence). The CDR3 consists of 13 residues. With 6 bases removed from V and 2 bases from J, the gap between germline ends came to 10 bases. CDR3 DNA: TGTGCCAGTAGGGAGGAAACGAACTATGGCTACACCTTC. Its protein product is CASREETNYGYTF.

In this sample, this clonotype turned up many times. This rearrangement joins TRBV2 to TRBJ1-2, with TRBD1 matching 9 bases. The CDR3 loop spans 15 amino acids. The germline gives CDR1 SNHLY, CDR2 FYNNEI. The trim removed 6 bases at V and 3 bases at J, leaving 8 bases unmatched. As DNA, the CDR3 is TGTGCCAGCAGCCCCATCGGGACAGGGCACTATGGCTACACCTTC. As protein: CASSPIGTGHYGYTF.

This clonotype was seen many times. J is TRBJ2-7 and V is TRBV10-3; TRBD1 agrees at 9 bases. The CDR3 consists of 15 residues. Germline assignment: CDR1 ENHRY and CDR2 SYGVKD. With V trimmed by 0 bases and J by 6 bases, 6 bases remained unmatched. In DNA form, the CDR3 reads TGTGCCATCAGTGAGTCTCGGACAGGGGAGGGCGAGCAGTACTTC. Amino acid sequence: CAISESRTGEGEQYF.

This clonotype has at least ten counts. This chain links TRBV6-5 with TRBJ2-7; TRBD1 aligns across 7 bases. Germline CDR1 MNHEY, CDR2 SVGAGI. Trimming took 0 bases from V and 3 from J; bases not matched to a gene: 2. The CDR3 contains 14 residues. The CDR3 coding sequence is TGTGCCAGCAGTTACTCGGACAGGAACTACGAGCAGTACTTC. It specifies CASSYSDRNYEQYF.

This clonotype has a count of ten or more. This chain uses TRBV29-1 with TRBJ1-5, with 8 positions matching TRBD1. V dropped 6 bases and J dropped 1; count of bases not matched to a gene: 5. CDR3 length: 14 residues. Germline V lookup: CDR1 SQVTM, CDR2 ANQGSEA. The CDR3 is CSVTGQGSNQPQHF. The CDR3 DNA reads as TGCAGCGTGACCGGACAGGGAAGCAATCAGCCCCAGCATTTT.

This clonotype showed up many times. The chain recombines TRBV9 with TRBJ1-2, with D perhaps TRBD1 (5 bases). This CDR3 contains 11 residues. The V end was cut by 8 bases, the J end by 7 bases, with 12 bases between. The germline CDR1 and CDR2 sequences are SGDLS and YYNGEE. The CDR3 DNA reads as TGTGCCAGAGGGGAGGGCTTTGGCTACACCTTC. It specifies CARGEGFGYTF.

This chain uses TRBV6-1 with TRBJ1-3; D may be TRBD1 (5 bases). CDR3 length equals 14 residues. The V and J ends lost 5 bases and 3 bases respectively, with 11 bases between them. Germline V CDR1 and CDR2: MNHNS, SASEGT. CDR3 residues: CASSRREIGNTIYF. The DNA of the CDR3 is TGTGCCAGCAGTCGCAGGGAAATTGGAAACACCATATATTTT.

This clonotype appeared many times. CDR3 in DNA: TGTGCCAGCAGTTCAGGACGGGTTTATGGCTACACCTTC. Its protein is CASSSGRVYGYTF. The genes are TRBV12-3 or TRBV12-4 and TRBJ1-2; D remains unclear. Trimming pared 4 bases from V and 5 bases from J, leaving 11 bases between. CDR3 length: 13 residues.

This clonotype has a count of ten or more. The CDR3 loop is CASSLEAVNTEAFF. In DNA form, the CDR3 reads TGCGCCAGCAGCTTGGAGGCGGTGAACACTGAAGCTTTCTTT. The chain carries TRBV5-1 and TRBJ1-1; no clear D. V dropped 0 bases and J dropped 0 bases, with 6 bases sitting between them. Germline V gene sequence: CDR1 SGHRS, CDR2 YFSETQ. This CDR3 contains 14 residues. The variable domain in full, with the rest retrieved from reference TRBV5-1 and TRBJ1-1, is KAGVTQTPRYLIKTRGQQVTLSCSPISGHRSVSWYQQTPGQGLQFLFEYFSETQRNKGNFPGRFSGRQFSNSRSEMNVSTLELGDSALYLCASSLEAVNTEAFFGQGTRLTVV.

This clonotype occurred many times. This chain's CDR3 is CAWSVQGRTEAFF. The CDR3 DNA is TGTGCCTGGAGTGTACAGGGAAGAACTGAAGCTTTCTTT. The chain carries TRBV30 and TRBJ1-1, with D tentatively TRBD1 (6 bases). CDR1 and CDR2 from the germline V gene are GTSNPN and SVGIG (reference sequence). There are 13 residues in the CDR3. Trimming removed 0 bases from V and 5 bases from J, with 10 bases in between.

V is TRBV10-2 and J is TRBJ2-7; 8 bases fit TRBD1. Germline CDR1 WSHSY, CDR2 SAAADI. The CDR3 consists of 12 residues. Unmatched junction bases numbered 8, after V lost 8 bases and J lost 8 bases. CDR3 sequence (DNA): TGCGCCAGCCAGGGGGCGGCTCGAAAGCAGTACTTC. This codes for CASQGAARKQYF.

In its sample, this clonotype was seen many times. As DNA, the CDR3 is TGTGCCATCAGTGATCGAAGCGGGGTCTTGAACACTGAAGCTTTCTTT. Translated: CAISDRSGVLNTEAFF. The rearrangement uses TRBV10-3 and TRBJ1-1; D call uncertain. With 3 bases removed from V and 0 bases from J, the gap between germline ends came to 14 bases. The CDR3 runs 16 residues. Germline V lookup: CDR1 ENHRY, CDR2 SYGVKD.